The 5 T cell receptor beta chains below were found in one sample sequenced in a study of early T cells in non-severe SARS-CoV-2 infection. MiXCR, run by TCRdb on the 5' RACE reads, gives a single entry per CDR3 protein. The sample lists tens of thousands of distinct CDR3 sequences, about 15% occurring once. The sequences come from whole blood, collected at baseline. The source is an adult who was a healthcare worker with PCR-confirmed SARS-CoV-2 infection or an uninfected control (not recorded which).

The rearrangement joins TRBV28 to TRBJ2-3; TRBD2 aligns across 10 bases. Germline CDR1 MDHEN, CDR2 SYDVKM. Germline trimming cut 4 bases from V and 4 bases from J; bases unmatched to any gene: 11. This CDR3 has 17 residues. The CDR3 is CASSWGLAGALSDTQYF. The CDR3 DNA reads as TGTGCCAGCAGTTGGGGGCTAGCGGGAGCCCTCTCAGATACGCAGTATTTT.

This clonotype was seen at least ten times. The chain couples TRBV11-3 to TRBJ2-1, with D possibly called TRBD1 or TRBD2 (5 bases each). Germline V CDR1 and CDR2: SGHNT, YENEEA. The V end lost 4 bases, the J end lost 2 bases, and 12 bases lay between the germline ends. The CDR3 runs 15 residues. The CDR3 bases are TGTGCCAGCAGCTATCGGGGCCCGCCCTACAATGAGCAGTTCTTC. Translation gives CASSYRGPPYNEQFF.

V and J are TRBV5-1 and TRBJ2-3; 14 nucleotides match TRBD2. The germline V gene encodes CDR1 SGHRS and CDR2 YFSETQ. The CDR3 contains 18 residues. V dropped 3 bases and J dropped 3; count of bases not matched to a gene: 9. The CDR3 protein is CASSSGTSGSVGTDTQYF. In DNA, the CDR3 is TGCGCCAGCAGCTCCGGGACTAGCGGGAGCGTTGGTACAGATACGCAGTATTTT. Full variable domain (missing parts from reference TRBV5-1 and TRBJ2-3): KAGVTQTPRYLIKTRGQQVTLSCSPISGHRSVSWYQQTPGQGLQFLFEYFSETQRNKGNFPGRFSGRQFSNSRSEMNVSTLELGDSALYLCASSSGTSGSVGTDTQYFGPGTRLTVL.

CDR3 amino acids: CASSESGRAWYEQYF. The DNA of the CDR3 is TGCGCCAGCAGTGAGAGCGGGAGGGCCTGGTACGAGCAGTACTTC. This chain uses TRBV10-2 with TRBJ2-7, with 10 bases fitting TRBD2. CDR1 WSHSY and CDR2 SAAADI come from the germline V gene. The CDR3 spans 15 residues. Unmatched junction bases numbered 5, after V lost 2 bases and J lost 4 bases.

V is TRBV4-1 and J is TRBJ1-5, with unresolved D. Germline lookup yields CDR1 MGHRA and CDR2 YSYEKL. V was trimmed by 3 bases and J by 4 bases, leaving 4 bases between them. The CDR3 contains 12 residues. The CDR3: CASSHSNQPQHF. CDR3 sequence (DNA): TGCGCCAGCAGCCACTCGAATCAGCCCCAGCATTTT.